The T cell receptor beta chain under discussion was sequenced for a study of immune heterogeneity within non-small cell lung tumors. TCR beta CDR3 was amplified by multiplex PCR using 32 V and 13 J primers. TCRdb used MiXCR to reprocess the multiplex PCR reads, holding one entry per CDR3 protein. Of about 2,000 distinct CDR3 sequences listed, around 25% are singletons. Whole-study findings and limits: T-cell clonality in a given local region correlated moderately yet significantly with the local tumor mutational burden (R 0.3 to 0.4).

Bulk tumor gDNA, about 640 ng per sample, served as the TCR template. Widely spaced biopsies, several per primary tumor, were obtained at surgery. Curative surgical treatment was performed in patients who had newly diagnosed, untreated non-small cell lung cancer. Concerning this clonotype: Its matching antigen is unknown.

Sequenced material: lung tumor tissue. This clonotype was sampled from a woman in her sixties with non-small cell lung cancer.

CDR3: CSAHRPETYNEQFF. CDR3 nucleotide sequence: TGCAGTGCACACAGGCCCGAGACCTACAATGAGCAGTTCTTC. This sequence joins TRBV20-1 and TRBJ2-1; perhaps TRBD1 as D (5 bases). This CDR3 is 14 amino acids long. The germline V and J ends were trimmed by 6 bases and 2 bases, with 14 bases remaining between them. Looked up from germline, CDR1 is DFQATT and CDR2 is SNEGSKA (reference sequence).